The rows below give T cell receptor beta chains drawn from one sample of a study of cytomegalovirus exposure and HLA in healthy donors. TCRdb's table, derived via immunoSEQ multiplex PCR, lists solely in-frame clones and lacks some. Altogether about 140,000 clones are present, 90% to 95% being singletons, with the ten largest covering about 0.7%. The source material was PBMCs. Receptors were obtained from a man between 18 and 29 years old in good health and CMV-seronegative. Both conserved end residues are part of each CDR3. The D gene is left open where the match is weak. A clone size is listed for some rows: how often the clone was seen (once, few, many), or a class if it is expanded.

D,V,J,size,length,CDR3,DNA
TRBD1,TRBV7-9,TRBJ1-2,.,14,CASSLGQGDYGYTF,TGTGCCAGCAGCTTAGGACAGGGAGACTATGGCTACACCTTC
TRBD2,TRBV15,TRBJ2-7,few,16,CATSRPDAGLLGGIVF,TGTGCCACCAGCAGACCTGACGCGGGACTACTGGGGGGAATTGTCTTC
TRBD1,TRBV6-1,TRBJ1-1,.,15,CASSKNRGQVTEAFF,TGTGCCAGCAGTAAGAACAGGGGGCAGGTCACTGAAGCTTTCTTT
TRBD2,TRBV27,TRBJ2-3,.,14,CASSLAEHTDTQYF,TGTGCCAGCAGTCTAGCGGAGCACACAGATACGCAGTATTTT
.,TRBV7-8,TRBJ1-3,once,15,CASSPHRADGNTIYF,TGTGCCAGCAGCCCGCACAGGGCGGATGGAAACACCATATATTTT
.,TRBV2,TRBJ1-1,.,13,CASSPGQGSEAFF,TGTGCCAGCAGTCCGGGTCAGGGCTCTGAAGCTTTCTTT
TRBD1,TRBV6-1,TRBJ1-5,.,16,CASSEAGSRGRQPQHF,TGTGCCAGCAGTGAAGCGGGGAGCAGGGGGCGTCAGCCCCAGCATTTT
.,TRBV27,TRBJ1-1,.,13,CASSQRGATEAFF,TGTGCCAGCAGTCAACGGGGAGCCACTGAAGCTTTCTTT
.,TRBV15,TRBJ1-2,.,15,CATTTRATGNYGYTF,TGTGCCACCACCACTCGGGCCACGGGAAACTATGGCTACACCTTC
.,TRBV30,TRBJ2-5,.,14,CAWGTSGVGETQYF,TGTGCCTGGGGGACTTCGGGGGTTGGGGAGACCCAGTACTTC
TRBD2,TRBV10-1,TRBJ2-3,.,19,CASSEGTSGRAALPDTQYF,TGCGCCAGCAGTGAGGGGACTAGCGGGAGGGCCGCCCTCCCAGATACGCAGTATTTT
.,TRBV30,TRBJ2-5,.,12,CAWSSRQETQYF,TGTGCCTGGAGTTCCCGGCAAGAGACCCAGTACTTC
.,TRBV10-3,TRBJ1-4,.,16,CAISEPRASAVGELFF,TGTGCCATCAGTGAGCCGAGGGCCAGCGCCGTGGGTGAACTGTTTTTT
TRBD1,TRBV14,TRBJ2-5,.,14,CASSLIGQGETQYF,TGTGCCAGCAGCTTGATCGGACAGGGGGAGACCCAGTACTTC
TRBD1,TRBV5-1,TRBJ2-4,.,17,CASSSTGQGYGGNIQYF,TGCGCCAGCAGCTCCACGGGACAGGGGTACGGGGGTAACATTCAGTACTTC
TRBD1,TRBV19,TRBJ1-3,.,14,CASSRDRQGNTIYF,TGTGCCAGTAGTCGGGACAGACAGGGAAACACCATATATTTT
.,TRBV5-4,TRBJ2-7,.,13,CASSPTDRPEQYF,TGTGCCAGCAGCCCGACCGACAGGCCCGAGCAGTACTTC
TRBD1,TRBV7-9,TRBJ1-5,.,15,CASSTGDGYNQPQHF,TGTGCCAGCAGCACAGGGGACGGTTACAATCAGCCCCAGCATTTT
TRBD2,TRBV5-6,TRBJ2-4,.,16,CASSLSGRAAKNIQYF,TGTGCCAGCAGCTTGAGCGGGAGAGCCGCCAAAAACATTCAGTACTTC
TRBD1,TRBV5-1,TRBJ2-1,.,14,CASSLGDRGNEQFF,TGCGCCAGCAGCTTGGGGGACAGGGGGAATGAGCAGTTCTTC
.,TRBV9,TRBJ2-2,.,15,CASSKRGGDTGELFF,TGTGCCAGCAGCAAGAGGGGAGGCGACACCGGGGAGCTGTTTTTT
TRBD1,TRBV5-1,TRBJ1-1,.,16,CASRPYAIRGRSEAFF,TGCGCCAGCAGACCCTACGCAATCAGGGGGCGTTCGGAAGCTTTCTTT